This T cell receptor beta chain comes out of a study of Ad26.COV2.S vaccination and SARS-CoV-2 variants. Overall study: Sample donor was a member of the COV1001 Ad26.COV2.S trial arm.

From germline, CDR1 is MNHEY and CDR2 SVGAGI. This CDR3 is built from 14 residues. Trimming stripped 7 bases from V and 2 bases from J, with 12 bases between. Documented treatment: roughly 19 received Ad26.COV2.S at low or high dose, single or two shots; five or six received placebo; per-sample allocation not given. All samples were drawn on day 63, counting from the first vaccine or placebo injection. Donation was by an adult aged 18-55 years who was in Boston. Repertoires were generated with immunoSEQ multiplex PCR, while TCRdb's copy carries only in-frame clones and drops some. The table has roughly 240,000 clones, roughly 90% seen once. General study points: Researchers reported similar non-spike TCR breadth in vaccine and placebo recipients. Assessments of TCR breadth and depth may have underestimated the total T cell responses.

Turning to this clone: The antigen is not known.

The V and J genes are TRBV6-5 and TRBJ2-1; possible D gene TRBD1, 6 bases. This specimen consisted of peripheral blood, obtained in a trial of Ad26.COV2.S vaccine versus placebo. The clonotype originates from a person between 18 and 65 years old who received the Ad26.COV2.S COVID-19 vaccine or a placebo. The CDR3 sequence: CASTLRGTYNEQFF. For the CDR3, the DNA is TGTGCCAGCACCTTGAGGGGGACCTACAATGAGCAGTTCTTC.